Listed here are 9 T cell receptor beta chains from one sample, sequenced in a study of sequential checkpoint blockade in melanoma. The treatment here: randomized to nivolumab then ipilimumab (arm A) or the reverse (arm B). The table came from immunoSEQ multiplex PCR; TCRdb's copy has only in-frame clones and leaves some out. Of about 12,000 clones in the sample, roughly 72% were seen once. The input for sequencing was CD8+ T cells sorted from blood (inferred from file names), taken from a patient given nivolumab and ipilimumab in sequence. These receptor sequences come from a human donor with melanoma.

This sequence joins TRBV2 and TRBJ1-1; no definite D call. Trimming shortened V by 4 bases and J by 7 bases, and 16 bases separated the two germline ends. This CDR3 has 14 amino acids. CDR1 SNHLY and CDR2 FYNNEI come from the germline V gene. The CDR3 protein is CASSGKDTLGEAFF. CDR3 nucleotide sequence: TGTGCCAGCAGTGGCAAAGACACCCTGGGTGAAGCTTTCTTT.

J is TRBJ1-1 and V is TRBV11-2; 8 bases are a match to TRBD1. The length of the CDR3 is 13 residues. The J segment lost 7 bases and the V segment lost 10 bases, leaving 11 bases of the junction unmatched. Germline V gene data show CDR1 as SGHAT and CDR2 as FQNNGV. The CDR3 reads CATKDRVGYEAFF. The CDR3 DNA follows: TGTGCCACCAAGGACAGGGTGGGCTATGAAGCTTTCTTT.

V is TRBV5-5 and J is TRBJ2-5; 9 bases fit TRBD1. V lost 4 bases, J lost 0 bases, and 4 bases stayed unmatched. The CDR3 length is 15 residues. Germline CDR1 is SGHKS and CDR2 is YYEKEE (reference sequence). The CDR3 sequence: CASSRTGVYQETQYF. CDR3 nucleotides: TGTGCCAGCAGCCGGACAGGGGTTTACCAAGAGACCCAGTACTTC. Full variable domain (remainder filled in from reference TRBV5-5 and TRBJ2-5): DAGVTQSPTHLIKTRGQQVTLRCSPISGHKSVSWYQQVLGQGPQFIFQYYEKEERGRGNFPDRFSARQFPNYSSELNVNALLLGDSALYLCASSRTGVYQETQYFGPGTRLLVL.

The chain combines TRBV7-9 with TRBJ1-6; tentative D call: TRBD1 (6 bases). Trimming took off 10 bases at V and 0 bases at J, with 10 bases between the two ends. The CDR3 totals 14 residues. CDR1 and CDR2 (germline): SEHNR, FQNEAQ (reference sequence). The CDR3 DNA reads TGTGCCACCCAGGACAGCTCCTATAATTCACCCCTCCACTTT. Protein: CATQDSSYNSPLHF.

In DNA form, the CDR3 reads TGTGCCAGCAGGACAGGGGAAGCTCCTGAAGCTTTCTTT. This gives the protein CASRTGEAPEAFF. V and J are TRBV9 and TRBJ1-1; 8 bases match TRBD1. Per the germline V gene, CDR1 is SGDLS and CDR2 is YYNGEE. The J segment lost 6 bases and the V segment lost 5 bases, leaving 6 bases of the junction unmatched. The CDR3 runs to 13 residues.

The chain uses TRBV7-9 and TRBJ2-7; D is ambiguous. Between the trimmed V and J ends, which lost 6 bases and 5 bases, there was a span of 17 bases. Germline V lookup: CDR1 SEHNR, CDR2 FQNEAQ (reference sequence). This CDR3 spans 14 amino acids. The CDR3 nucleotides are TGTGCCAGCAGTCTGCAGGAATTACGCCACGAGCAGTACTTC. Protein product: CASSLQELRHEQYF.

The chain joins TRBV25-1 to TRBJ2-5; 11 nucleotides match TRBD2. The germline CDR1 and CDR2 sequences are MGHDK and SYGVNS. J was trimmed by 2 bases and V by 0 bases; bases with no gene match: 8. There are 18 residues in the CDR3. The CDR3 coding sequence is TGTGCCAGCAGTGAATACCCCGCGACTAGCGGGGAACAAGAGACCCAGTACTTC. It specifies CASSEYPATSGEQETQYF.

The gene calls are TRBV4-3 and TRBJ2-1, with D possibly TRBD2 on 5 matching bases. The germline gives CDR1 LGHNA, CDR2 YSLEER. This CDR3 is built from 14 residues. Trimming removed 0 bases at V and 10 bases at J, with 13 bases between. This chain's CDR3 is CASSQEIGGGEQFF. CDR3 bases: TGCGCCAGCAGCCAAGAGATAGGAGGAGGCGAGCAGTTCTTC.

This clone was counted only a few times. The rearrangement uses TRBV7-9 and TRBJ2-2; tentative D call: TRBD1 (5 bases). V was shortened by 1 base and J by 7 bases, with 10 bases between the two germline ends. There are 14 residues in the CDR3. CDR1 and CDR2 (germline): SEHNR, FQNEAQ (reference sequence). In DNA, the CDR3 is TGTGCCAGCAGCTTAGGGGGCGCGAACGGGGAGCTGTTTTTT. Its translation is CASSLGGANGELFF. Combining the CDR3 with reference TRBV7-9 and TRBJ2-2 gives the whole variable domain DTGVSQNPRHKITKRGQNVTFRCDPISEHNRLYWYRQTLGQGPEFLTYFQNEAQLEKSRLLSDRFSAERPKGSFSTLEIQRTEQGDSAMYLCASSLGGANGELFFGEGSRLTVL.